This record covers a single TCR beta chain. Its antigen has not been determined. No base quality values were provided; no much bigger clone lies one nucleotide off. This sample is drawn from a study of blood T cell repertoires in COVID-19 (TCRdb year 2020). A note on the overall study: Samples from collaborators originated in the United States, Italy and Spain and spanned both the acute and convalescent phases of COVID-19. The repertoires were released in a freely available public database intended as a resource for research on the immune response to SARS-CoV-2. Nearly every sample came with metadata listing a de-identified subject ID, COVID-19 status, age in years and sex. Deeply sampled blood TCRbeta repertoires from subjects exposed to, actively infected with, or recovered from COVID-19 were included in the dataset. The prospective study material was composed of cDNA or gDNA derived from T cells, B-cell-depleted T cells, or PBMCs. Where HLA class I and class II types were available, the types were taken from metadata supplied by the sample provider, not from assay-based typing. The samples were drawn from the first 160 participants of the ongoing ImmuneRACE study and from 1,254 subjects provided by 6 global collaborators.

In the germline V gene, CDR1 corresponds to SGDLS and CDR2 to YYNGEE. From its cysteine to its phenylalanine, the CDR3 spans 14 amino acids. Just the 42-base CDR3 DNA is kept, in frame starting at base 1. V and J lose 2 bases and 0 bases, and a span of 7 bases separates them. TCRbeta CDR3 regions were amplified from genomic DNA using the immunoSEQ Assay, a bias-controlled multiplex PCR. Per the original workflow: Within the assay, amplification of reference gene primers was used to estimate how many nucleated cells each sample contained. To quantify the absolute abundance of each unique TCRbeta CDR3 rearrangement, sequence reads were collapsed and filtered. For each sample, productive Simpson clonality was calculated by taking the square root of Simpson's diversity index across productive rearrangements. TCRdb's version of the immuneACCESS table is confined to in-frame rearrangements and falls short of the full clone set. An unresolved V gene accounts for under half of the shortfall where checked; the remainder is of unknown origin. Clone size and the V and J calls come from that table; the DNA yielded D and trimming. The sample records over 200,000 clones, 80% to 90% of which are singletons. The ten largest clones take up roughly 8.6% of the sample.

Participants in the prospective study were enrolled through a virtual design, were aged 18 to 89 years, and lived in 24 United States geographic areas. To assign participants to cohorts, the prospective study relied on clinical history that participants themselves reported in a screening survey and a study questionnaire. Recovered participants in ImmuneRACE Cohort 3 were defined by two consecutive negative NP/OP PCR tests, clearance by a healthcare professional, or resolution of symptoms. Mobile phlebotomists in the prospective study collected whole blood, serum and a nasopharyngeal or oropharyngeal swab from every participant. Over a roughly two-month period, participants in the prospective study had the option of providing additional blood draws and questionnaires. Before DNA extraction, blood samples from the prospective study were shipped at room temperature or frozen. The investigation overall reported the following: How much clinical and demographic metadata was included differed by source and by participant, and the metadata was provided uncurated.

The TCR sequence derives from a middle-aged man who had recovered from COVID-19. This chain joins TRBV9 to TRBJ2-3, and TRBD2 may be the D gene, going by 5 matching bases. Material for sequencing was PBMCs or T cells enriched from blood (not recorded which). The CDR3 region has the sequence CASSVDFSTDTQYF. The bases read TGTGCCAGCAGCGTGGACTTTAGCACAGATACGCAGTATTTT.